These T cell receptor beta chains were read from a single sample in a study of shared clonotypes between healthy human individuals. Some clones are missing from TCRdb's copy, which holds only in-frame ones; the method was immunoSEQ multiplex PCR. The sample includes about 2 million clones, roughly 94% of them seen just once. Source material: naive CD8+ T cells sorted from blood. Receptors originate from a young man in good health. CDR3s include the opening cysteine and the closing phenylalanine or tryptophan. The D gene is left open where the match is weak. Clone size, where shown, is once, few, many, or a class for clones that have expanded.

d_call j_call v_call clone_size cdr3_nt cdr3_aa
NA TRBJ2-1 TRBV29-1 NA TGCAGCGTTGAAGTGGGCTCGCCTAGCTCCTACAATGAGCAGTTCTTC CSVEVGSPSSYNEQFF
NA TRBJ2-7 TRBV4-1 NA TGCGCCAGCAGCCAAGTTGGGTCAGGGGATACCTACTTC CASSQVGSGDTYF
NA TRBJ2-2 TRBV14 once TGTGCCAGCAGCCAAGACGGGGACAATCATCACCCGGACACCGGGGAGCTGTTTTTT CASSQDGDNHHPDTGELFF
TRBD2 TRBJ2-5 TRBV15 NA TGTGCCACCAGAGGGACTAGCGACCAAGAGACCCAGTACTTC CATRGTSDQETQYF
NA TRBJ1-2 TRBV4-1 NA TGCGCCAGCAGCCAAGGGGGGAACTATGGCTACACCTTC CASSQGGNYGYTF
NA TRBJ1-1 TRBV27 once TGTGCCAGCAGTTTATCACCGGGAGGAGACACTGAAGCTTTCTTT CASSLSPGGDTEAFF
TRBD1 TRBJ2-3 TRBV30 NA TGTGCCTGGCAGCTGTTGGGACAGACAACAGATACGCAGTATTTT CAWQLLGQTTDTQYF
NA TRBJ1-1 TRBV4-2 NA TGTGCCAGCAGCGGCACGGGAAAGTCTGAAGCTTTCTTT CASSGTGKSEAFF
NA TRBJ1-2 TRBV4-1 NA TGCGCCAGCAGCCAGGCGCCGGACAACTATGGCTACACCTTC CASSQAPDNYGYTF
NA TRBJ2-6 TRBV14 NA TGTGCCAGCAGCAAGCGACTAGCTGGGGCCAACGTCCTGACTTTC CASSKRLAGANVLTF
TRBD1 TRBJ2-7 TRBV7-9 NA TGTGCCAGCAGCTTAGAGGGACAGGCAATTTACGAGCAGTACTTC CASSLEGQAIYEQYF
NA TRBJ2-7 TRBV19 NA TGTGCCAGTAGTCCTTCCTACGAGCAGTACTTC CASSPSYEQYF
NA TRBJ2-7 TRBV7-2 NA TGTGCCAGCAGCTTAGATCCATTTTCCTACGAGCAGTACTTC CASSLDPFSYEQYF
NA TRBJ1-1 TRBV7-8 NA TGTGCCAGCAGCTTTCGGTTGCTCGAAACGGCTTTCTTT CASSFRLLETAFF
NA TRBJ1-1 TRBV5-4 NA TGTGCCAGCAGCCCAGGAAGAGAGAGAGTTTTCAACACTGAAGCTTTCTTT CASSPGRERVFNTEAFF
TRBD2 TRBJ2-3 TRBV10-3 NA TGTGCCATCAGTTTTTCCCAGCGGGGGAGCACAGATACGCAGTATTTT CAISFSQRGSTDTQYF
NA TRBJ1-2 TRBV15 NA TGTGCCACCAGCAGAGGCCAGGGAGGAAACTACACCTTC CATSRGQGGNYTF
NA TRBJ2-7 TRBV12-5 once TGTGCTAGTGGTGACTCCCCTGACGAGCAGTACTTC CASGDSPDEQYF
NA TRBJ2-7 TRBV7-7 NA TGTGTCCCCCGCAGGGGGGGCGAGCAGTACTTC CVPRRGGEQYF
NA TRBJ2-2 TRBV29-1 NA TGCAGCGTTGAAGATGATCCCGGAAACACCGGGGAGCTGTTTTTT CSVEDDPGNTGELFF
TRBD2 TRBJ2-3 TRBV9 NA TGTGCCAGCAGGTACTCCGGGACTAGCGGAACAGATACGCAGTATTTT CASRYSGTSGTDTQYF
NA TRBJ1-1 TRBV30 NA TGTGCCTGGAGTCAACCTCCGGGGACCAACACTGAAGCTTTCTTT CAWSQPPGTNTEAFF
NA TRBJ2-2 TRBV9 NA TGTGCCAGCAGTCCTGAGAGGGATGCTCAATTCACCGGGGAGCTGTTTTTT CASSPERDAQFTGELFF
NA TRBJ1-2 TRBV5-8 NA TGTGCCAGGGACCGGGACGAATATCTGGGCCATGGCTACACCTTC CARDRDEYLGHGYTF
TRBD1 TRBJ2-3 TRBV5-4 NA TGTGCCAGCAGCTTTGGGACAGGGGCAGATACGCAGTATTTT CASSFGTGADTQYF
TRBD1 TRBJ2-7 TRBV7-9 NA TGTGCCAGCAGCGAGGGGGACAGGGTTGAGCAGTACTTC CASSEGDRVEQYF
NA TRBJ2-7 TRBV27 NA TGTGCCAGCAGTTTATCGGGGCCAGAGTTGGGCGACGAGCAGTACTTC CASSLSGPELGDEQYF
NA TRBJ1-5 TRBV27 NA TGTGCCAGCAGTTTAGGGGGGCCTGGGAATCAGCCCCAGCATTTT CASSLGGPGNQPQHF
TRBD1 TRBJ2-1 TRBV29-1 NA TGCAGCGTCGAATACTCAGGACAGGGGGCAGGGGGTGAGCAGTTCTTC CSVEYSGQGAGGEQFF
NA TRBJ2-7 TRBV9 NA TGTGCCAGCAGCTCCACCGGCGTTGGGTACGAGCAGTACTTC CASSSTGVGYEQYF
NA TRBJ2-1 TRBV13 NA TGTGCCAGCAGCTTAGAAGAAGGTGAGCAGTTCTTC CASSLEEGEQFF
NA TRBJ2-7 TRBV6-6 NA TGTGCCAGCGCAGATTCCTACGAGCAGTACTTC CASADSYEQYF
TRBD2 TRBJ2-2 TRBV5-8 NA TGTGCCAGCAGACTAGCGGGCTCAGCGAACACCGGGGAGCTGTTTTTT CASRLAGSANTGELFF
TRBD1 TRBJ2-3 TRBV6-1 NA TGTGCCAGCAGTGAAGGGTTCGGGACAGGGGGCCCGGGCACAGATACGCAGTATTTT CASSEGFGTGGPGTDTQYF
NA TRBJ1-2 TRBV2 NA TGTGCCAGCAGTGATCGGACCCCGGGACACTACTATGGCTACACCTTC CASSDRTPGHYYGYTF
TRBD1 TRBJ2-5 TRBV5-4 once TGTGCCAGCAGCCTGGGACAGGAGCAAGAGACCCAGTACTTC CASSLGQEQETQYF
NA TRBJ1-2 TRBV14 once TGTGCCAGCAGCCAACCGACAGCCCCGTCCGGAGGCTACACCTTC CASSQPTAPSGGYTF
TRBD1 TRBJ1-1 TRBV6-5 NA TGTGCCAGCAACGAGGGACAGGGGCTCACTGAAGCTTTCTTT CASNEGQGLTEAFF
NA TRBJ2-7 TRBV28 NA TGTGCCAGCACCTTGGGCGGGGTGAACTCCTACGAGCAGTACTTC CASTLGGVNSYEQYF
TRBD1 TRBJ1-2 TRBV7-8 NA TGTGCCAGCAGCCTTCTCCAGGGGGGCAGGAACTATGGCTACACCTTC CASSLLQGGRNYGYTF
NA TRBJ1-6 TRBV9 NA TGTGCCAGCAGCGTAGGAGTGGTCTCCAGCTCCTATAATTCACCCCTCCACTTT CASSVGVVSSSYNSPLHF
NA TRBJ1-1 TRBV7-2 once TGTGCCAGCAGCACTAGGGTGCCCGAAGCTTTCTTT CASSTRVPEAFF
NA TRBJ1-5 TRBV4-1 NA TGCGCCAGCAGCCAGAAACAGGGCAATCAGCCCCAGCATTTT CASSQKQGNQPQHF
TRBD2 TRBJ2-2 TRBV28 NA TGTGCCAGCAGTCTAGCGGGGGAATCCGGGGAGCTGTTTTTT CASSLAGESGELFF
TRBD2 TRBJ2-5 TRBV27 NA TGTGCCAGCAGTGCCCTCGGGACTAGCGGACAAGAGACCCAGTACTTC CASSALGTSGQETQYF
TRBD1 TRBJ1-1 TRBV27 NA TGTGCCAGCAGTAGTACAGGGGGCCCCGAAGCTTTCTTT CASSSTGGPEAFF
NA TRBJ1-1 TRBV7-4 NA TGTGCCAGCAGCTTAGCGTCTCCGGAGGGTGATGAAGCTTTCTTT CASSLASPEGDEAFF
TRBD1 TRBJ1-6 TRBV4-2 NA TGTGCCAGCAGCCAAGTTGGGACAGGGGCCTTTTATAATTCACCCCTCCACTTT CASSQVGTGAFYNSPLHF
NA TRBJ2-5 TRBV29-1 NA TGCAGCGTAGGAGGGGGCACACAGACCCAGTACTTC CSVGGGTQTQYF
TRBD1 TRBJ2-7 TRBV10-3 NA TGTGCCATCAGGCAGGGGGACGAGTCCTACGAGCAGTACTTC CAIRQGDESYEQYF
TRBD1 TRBJ2-7 TRBV11-2 NA TGTGCCAGCAGCTACGGGACAGCCTACGAGCAGTACTTC CASSYGTAYEQYF
NA TRBJ1-4 TRBV7-9 NA TGTGCCAGCAGCTCCAAACGACAGGTGTCTAATGAAAAACTGTTTTTT CASSSKRQVSNEKLFF
NA TRBJ1-1 TRBV10-2 many TGCGCCAGCAGTGTTTCTACGCTAGGAGGAAGCCAAAGATCTGAAGCTTTCTTT CASSVSTLGGSQRSEAFF
NA TRBJ2-7 TRBV27 NA TGTGCCAGCCGAGCCGTTAAAGCCTACGAGCAGTACTTC CASRAVKAYEQYF
NA TRBJ2-5 TRBV9 NA TGTGCCAGCAGCGCCTCGGGGGTGCATGAGACCCAGTACTTC CASSASGVHETQYF
NA TRBJ2-3 TRBV11-2 once TGTGCCAGCAGCCTCAACGCGGGGTATTCAGATACGCAGTATTTT CASSLNAGYSDTQYF
NA TRBJ2-7 TRBV4-1 NA TGCGCCAGCAGCCCTGGGCATTCCTACGAGCAGTACTTC CASSPGHSYEQYF
NA TRBJ2-1 TRBV28 few TGTGCCAGCAGTGATCGGGACGGACTATCCTACAATGAGCAGTTCTTC CASSDRDGLSYNEQFF
TRBD2 TRBJ2-3 TRBV7-9 NA TGTGCCAGCAGCTCGACTAGCGGGGTCACAGATACGCAGTATTTT CASSSTSGVTDTQYF